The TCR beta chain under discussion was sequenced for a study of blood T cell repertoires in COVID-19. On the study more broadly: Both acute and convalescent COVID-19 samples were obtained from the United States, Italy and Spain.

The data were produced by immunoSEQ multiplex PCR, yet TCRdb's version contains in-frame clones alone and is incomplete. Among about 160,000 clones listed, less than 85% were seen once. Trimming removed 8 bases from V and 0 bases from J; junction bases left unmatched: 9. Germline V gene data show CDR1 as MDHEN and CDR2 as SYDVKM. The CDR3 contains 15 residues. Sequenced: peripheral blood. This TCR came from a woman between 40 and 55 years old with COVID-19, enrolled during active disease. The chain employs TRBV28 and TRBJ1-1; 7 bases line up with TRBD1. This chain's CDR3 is CASGYRDSLNTEAFF. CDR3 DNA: TGTGCCAGCGGATACCGGGACAGCCTGAACACTGAAGCTTTCTTT.